What follows is one T cell receptor beta chain and its context. Its specificity is not known. This entry is derived from a study of response to subunit inactivated influenza vaccine. General study points: It was the authors' suggestion that each seasonal influenza vaccination recruits few new T cells.

TCRdb re-called the RT-PCR reads with MiXCR, one entry per CDR3 protein. Here the sample spans a few hundred thousand distinct CDR3 sequences, 12% to 15% being singletons. Sequences were derived from PBMCs from blood, sampled about 11 days after vaccination. The sequence was obtained from a man between 50 and 59 years old who received an inactivated influenza vaccine.

The CDR3 DNA reads TGCAGCGTTGTGCAGAACACTGAAGCTTTCTTT. Protein: CSVVQNTEAFF. V gene TRBV29-1 combines with J gene TRBJ1-1, with D unresolved. CDR3 length: 11 amino acids. The germline V gene has CDR1 SQVTM and CDR2 ANQGSEA. Between the trimmed V and J ends, which lost 4 bases and 1 base, there was a span of 4 bases.